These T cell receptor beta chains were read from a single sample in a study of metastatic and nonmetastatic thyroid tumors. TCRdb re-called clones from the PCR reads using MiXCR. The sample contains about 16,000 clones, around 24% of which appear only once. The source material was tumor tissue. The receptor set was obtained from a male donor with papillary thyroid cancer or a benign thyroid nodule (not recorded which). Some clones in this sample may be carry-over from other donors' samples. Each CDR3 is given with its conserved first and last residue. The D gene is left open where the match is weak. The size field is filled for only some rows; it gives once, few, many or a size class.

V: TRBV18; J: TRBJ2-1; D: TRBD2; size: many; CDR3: CASSRTSGSDYEQFF; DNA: TGTGCCAGCTCAAGAACTAGCGGGAGTGATTATGAGCAGTTCTTC
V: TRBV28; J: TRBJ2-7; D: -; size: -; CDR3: CASSTRPEGGRGYEQYF; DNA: TGTGCCAGCAGTACCAGACCAGAGGGGGGGAGAGGCTACGAGCAGTACTTC
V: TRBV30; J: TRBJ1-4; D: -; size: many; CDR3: CAWSGGYTNEKLFF; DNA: TGTGCCTGGAGTGGTGGGTACACTAATGAAAAACTGTTTTTT
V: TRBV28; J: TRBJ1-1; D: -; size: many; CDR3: CASSPQGSNTEAFF; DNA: TGTGCCAGCAGTCCTCAGGGTAGCAACACTGAAGCTTTCTTT
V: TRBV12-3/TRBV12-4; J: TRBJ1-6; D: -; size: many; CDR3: CASSQDSPLHF; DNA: TGTGCCAGCAGCCAGGATTCACCCCTCCACTTT
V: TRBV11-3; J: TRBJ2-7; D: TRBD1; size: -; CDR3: CASSLGPQGPQYF; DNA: TGTGCCAGCAGCTTAGGACCACAGGGGCCGCAGTACTTC
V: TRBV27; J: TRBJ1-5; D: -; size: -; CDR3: CTSSRWGANQPQNF; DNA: TGTACCAGCAGTAGGTGGGGAGCTAATCAGCCCCAGAATTTT
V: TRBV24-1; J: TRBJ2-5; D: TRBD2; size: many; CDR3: CATSEASGGRQETQYF; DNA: TGTGCCACCAGCGAGGCTAGCGGGGGGAGGCAAGAGACCCAGTACTTC
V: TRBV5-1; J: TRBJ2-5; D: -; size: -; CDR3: CASSFDMGQEAQYF; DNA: TGCGCCAGCAGCTTTGACATGGGGCAGGAGGCCCAGTACTTC
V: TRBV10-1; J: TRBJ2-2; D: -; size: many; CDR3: CASSEGREYTGELFF; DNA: TGCGCCAGCAGTGAGGGCCGGGAATACACCGGGGAGCTGTTTTTT
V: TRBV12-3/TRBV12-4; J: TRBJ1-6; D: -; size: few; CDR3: CASSPGTHSPLHF; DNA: TGTGCCAGCAGCCCCGGGACTCATTCACCCCTCCACTTT
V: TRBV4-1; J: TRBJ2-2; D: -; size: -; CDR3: CASRPQGKGNGELFF; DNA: TGCGCAAGCAGACCTCAGGGCAAGGGGAACGGGGAGCTGTTTTTT
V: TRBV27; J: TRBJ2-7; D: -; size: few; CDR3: CASSFYGSEQYF; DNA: TGTGCCAGCAGTTTTTATGGGTCCGAGCAGTACTTC
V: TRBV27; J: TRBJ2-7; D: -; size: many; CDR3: CASSTPPFLYEQYF; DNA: TGTGCCAGCAGTACCCCACCCTTCCTCTACGAGCAGTACTTC
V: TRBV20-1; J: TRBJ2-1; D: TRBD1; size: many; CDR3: CSAPGQTYNEQFF; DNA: TGCAGTGCTCCGGGACAGACCTACAATGAGCAGTTCTTC
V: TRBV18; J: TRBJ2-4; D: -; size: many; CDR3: CASSQSGLSKNIQYF; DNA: TGTGCCAGCTCACAATCAGGGTTGAGCAAAAACATTCAGTACTTC
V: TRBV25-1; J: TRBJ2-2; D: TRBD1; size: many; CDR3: CASSEGQETGELFF; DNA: TGTGCCAGCAGTGAGGGACAGGAAACCGGGGAGCTGTTTTTT
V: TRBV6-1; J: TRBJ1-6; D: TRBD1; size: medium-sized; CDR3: CASRTGEVSPLHF; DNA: TGTGCCAGCAGGACAGGGGAGGTTTCACCCCTCCACTTT
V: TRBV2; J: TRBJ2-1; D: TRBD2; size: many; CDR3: CASHRTSGNNEQFF; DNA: TGTGCCAGTCATAGGACTAGCGGGAACAATGAGCAGTTCTTC
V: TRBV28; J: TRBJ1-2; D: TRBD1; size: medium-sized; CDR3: CASIYRGGYTF; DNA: TGTGCCAGCATTTACAGGGGTGGCTACACCTTC
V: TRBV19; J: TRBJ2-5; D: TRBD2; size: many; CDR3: CASHGGALGETQYF; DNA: TGTGCCAGCCACGGGGGGGCTTTAGGAGAGACCCAGTACTTC
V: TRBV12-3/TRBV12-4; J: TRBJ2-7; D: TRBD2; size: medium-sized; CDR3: CASAGWRENPYEQYF; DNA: TGTGCCAGCGCTGGATGGCGGGAGAACCCCTACGAGCAGTACTTC
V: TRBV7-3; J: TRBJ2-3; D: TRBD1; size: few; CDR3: CASSPTWTGAYTQYF; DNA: TGTGCCAGCAGCCCCACCTGGACAGGGGCATATACGCAGTATTTT
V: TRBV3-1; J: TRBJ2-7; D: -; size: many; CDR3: CASSQDRQIQYF; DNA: TGTGCCAGCAGCCAAGATCGGCAAATCCAGTACTTC
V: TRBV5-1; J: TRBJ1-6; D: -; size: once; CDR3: CASSLEGGSPLHF; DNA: TGCGCCAGCAGCTTGGAGGGTGGTTCACCCCTCCACTTT
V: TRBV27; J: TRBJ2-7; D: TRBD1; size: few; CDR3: CASSLTGVHEPYF; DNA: TGTGCCAGCAGTTTGACAGGGGTCCACGAGCCTTACTTC
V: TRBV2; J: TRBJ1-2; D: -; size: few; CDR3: CASTQGWYGYTF; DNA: TGTGCCAGCACCCAGGGCTGGTATGGCTACACCTTC
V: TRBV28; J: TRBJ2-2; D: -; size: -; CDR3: CASSLPSTWWNTGELFF; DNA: TGTGCCAGCAGTCTACCCAGTACATGGTGGAACACCGGGGAGCTGTTTTTT
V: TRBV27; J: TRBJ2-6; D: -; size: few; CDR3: CASGIRRTNVLTF; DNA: TGTGCCAGCGGTATCCGGAGAACCAACGTCCTGACTTTC
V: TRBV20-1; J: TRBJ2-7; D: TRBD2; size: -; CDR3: CSALLSGRTLGEQYF; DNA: TGCAGTGCTCTACTTAGCGGGAGGACCCTAGGCGAGCAGTACTTC
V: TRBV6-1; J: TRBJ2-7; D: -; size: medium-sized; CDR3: CASSRDPDYYEQYF; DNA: TGTGCCAGCAGCCGGGACCCTGATTACTACGAGCAGTACTTC
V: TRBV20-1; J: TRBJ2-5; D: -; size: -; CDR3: CSAADRGPDTQYF; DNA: TGCAGTGCCGCGGACCGGGGTCCAGATACCCAGTACTTC
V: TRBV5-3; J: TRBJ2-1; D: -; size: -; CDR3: CARSSPVSGPAPSYNEQFF; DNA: TGTGCCAGAAGCTCCCCCGTATCGGGACCCGCTCCATCTTACAATGAGCAGTTCTTC
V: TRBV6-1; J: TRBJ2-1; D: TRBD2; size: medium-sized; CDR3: CASSLRLAGGNEQFF; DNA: TGTGCCAGCAGCCTCCGACTAGCGGGGGGTAATGAGCAGTTCTTC
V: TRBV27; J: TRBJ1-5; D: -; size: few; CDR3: CASSLLGGAQPQHF; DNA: TGTGCCAGCAGTTTATTAGGGGGGGCCCAGCCCCAGCATTTT
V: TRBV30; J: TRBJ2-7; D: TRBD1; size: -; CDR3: CAWTRTGASYDQDF; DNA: TGTGCCTGGACTAGGACAGGGGCCTCCTACGATCAGGACTTC
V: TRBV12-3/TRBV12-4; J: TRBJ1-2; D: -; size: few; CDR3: CASSFGQWGYTF; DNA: TGTGCCAGCAGTTTCGGACAGTGGGGCTACACCTTC
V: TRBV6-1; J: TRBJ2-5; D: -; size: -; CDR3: CASGSPLAETQYF; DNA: TGTGCCAGCGGCAGCCCTTTAGCGGAGACCCAGTACTTC
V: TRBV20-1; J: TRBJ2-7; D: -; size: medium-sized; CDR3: CSAREGEWFYEQYF; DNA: TGCAGTGCTAGAGAGGGTGAATGGTTCTACGAGCAGTACTTC